The present T cell receptor (beta chain) was sequenced within a study of memory B cells and T cells in multiple sclerosis. Study-wide points: Normalization was needed because clone-set size differences affected shared clonotype counts.

Separate sequencing covered autoproliferating (CFSE-dim) and non-proliferating (CFSE-high) T cells from stimulus-free culture. Cultures began with approximately 52 million CFSE-labeled PBMCs, unstimulated for 7 to 8 days, with replicate wells pooled. CFSE at 0.45 to 0.65 uM labeled the PBMCs, which were then cultured unstimulated. Profiled with immunoSEQ multiplex PCR; TCRdb holds only in-frame clones, not every one. Of approximately 12,000 clones listed, 84% were seen once; the top ten hold about 2.5%. Remarks on this clone: The antigen remains unidentified.

The CDR3 runs to 14 residues. CDR1 MGHDK and CDR2 SYGVNS come from the germline V gene. V lost 10 bases, J lost 3 bases, and 16 bases lay in between. This chain joins TRBV25-1 and TRBJ2-1, with D possibly being TRBD1 (5 bases). The sample comprised PBMCs from blood kept in culture. The source is a human donor with multiple sclerosis. This CDR3 reads CATSPSGNYNEQFF. DNA of the CDR3: TGTGCCACCTCTCCCTCAGGGAACTACAATGAGCAGTTCTTC.